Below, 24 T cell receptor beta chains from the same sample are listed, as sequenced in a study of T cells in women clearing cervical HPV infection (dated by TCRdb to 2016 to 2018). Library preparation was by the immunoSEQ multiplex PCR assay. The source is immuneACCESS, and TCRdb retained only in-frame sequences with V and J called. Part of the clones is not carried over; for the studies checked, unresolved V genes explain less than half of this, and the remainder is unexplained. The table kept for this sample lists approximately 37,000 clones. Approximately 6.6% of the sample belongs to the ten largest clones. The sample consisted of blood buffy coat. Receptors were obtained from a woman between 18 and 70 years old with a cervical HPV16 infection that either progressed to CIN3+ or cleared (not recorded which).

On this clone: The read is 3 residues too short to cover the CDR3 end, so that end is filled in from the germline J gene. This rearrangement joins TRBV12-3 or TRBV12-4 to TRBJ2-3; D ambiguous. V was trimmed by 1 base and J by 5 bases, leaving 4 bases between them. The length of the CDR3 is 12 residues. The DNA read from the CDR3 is TGTGCCAGCAGTTTAGAGGGAGATACG. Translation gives CASSLEGDT. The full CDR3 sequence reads CASSLEGDTQYF.

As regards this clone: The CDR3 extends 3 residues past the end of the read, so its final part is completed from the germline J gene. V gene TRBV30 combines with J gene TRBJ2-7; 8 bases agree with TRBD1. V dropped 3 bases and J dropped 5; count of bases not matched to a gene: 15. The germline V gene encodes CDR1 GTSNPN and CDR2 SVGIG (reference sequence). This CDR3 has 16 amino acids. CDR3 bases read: TGTGCCTGGAGGGTCGCGGACAGGGTGATTGTCGACGAG. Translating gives CAWRVADRVIVDE. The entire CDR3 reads CAWRVADRVIVDEQYF.

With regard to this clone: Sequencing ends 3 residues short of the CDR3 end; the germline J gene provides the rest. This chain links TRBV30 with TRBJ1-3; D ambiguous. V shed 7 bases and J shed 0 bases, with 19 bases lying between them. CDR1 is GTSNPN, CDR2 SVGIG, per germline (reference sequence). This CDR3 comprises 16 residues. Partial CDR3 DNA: TGTGCCTTATACCCCCGTCCGGGGATCTCTGGAAACACC. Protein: CALYPRPGISGNT. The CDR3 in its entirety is CALYPRPGISGNTIYF. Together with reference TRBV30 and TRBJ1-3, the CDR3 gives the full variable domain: SQTIHQWPATLVQPVGSPLSLECTVEGTSNPNLYWYRQAAGRGLQLLFYSVGIGQISSEVPQNLSASRPQDRQFILSSKKLLLSDSGFYLCALYPRPGISGNTIYFGEGSWLTVV.

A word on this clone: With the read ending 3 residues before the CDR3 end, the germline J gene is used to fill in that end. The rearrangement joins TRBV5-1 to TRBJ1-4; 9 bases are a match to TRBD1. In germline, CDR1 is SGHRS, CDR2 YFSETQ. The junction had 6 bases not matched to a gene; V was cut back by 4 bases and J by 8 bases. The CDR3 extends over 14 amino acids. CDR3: CASSQGQGGEKLFF. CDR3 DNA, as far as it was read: TGCGCCAGCAGCCAGGGACAGGGAGGGGAAAAA.

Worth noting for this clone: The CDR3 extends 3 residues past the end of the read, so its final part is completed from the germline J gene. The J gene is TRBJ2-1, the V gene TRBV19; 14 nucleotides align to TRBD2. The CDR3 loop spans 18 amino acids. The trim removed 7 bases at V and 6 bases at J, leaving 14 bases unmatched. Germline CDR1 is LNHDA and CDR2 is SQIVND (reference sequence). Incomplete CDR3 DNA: TGTGCCAGTATGGGGACTAGCGGGAGACTTTTTCTGGGCAATGAG. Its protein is CASMGTSGRLFLGNE. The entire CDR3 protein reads CASMGTSGRLFLGNEQFF.

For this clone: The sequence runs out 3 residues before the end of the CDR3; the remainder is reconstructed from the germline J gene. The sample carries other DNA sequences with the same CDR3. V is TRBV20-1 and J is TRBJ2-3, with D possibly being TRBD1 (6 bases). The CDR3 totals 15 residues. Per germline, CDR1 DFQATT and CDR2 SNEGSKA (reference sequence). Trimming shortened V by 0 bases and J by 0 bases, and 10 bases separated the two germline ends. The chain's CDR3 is CSARDAGVSTDTQYF. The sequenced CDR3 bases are TGCAGTGCTAGAGATGCAGGGGTGAGCACAGATACG.

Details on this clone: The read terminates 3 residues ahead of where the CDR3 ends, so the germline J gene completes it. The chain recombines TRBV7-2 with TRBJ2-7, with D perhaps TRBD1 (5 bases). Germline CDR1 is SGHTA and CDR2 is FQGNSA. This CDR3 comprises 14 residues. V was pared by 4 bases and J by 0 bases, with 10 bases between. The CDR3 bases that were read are TGTGCCAGCAGCTCCGACGGACACTCCTACGAG. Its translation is CASSSDGHSYE. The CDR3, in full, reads CASSSDGHSYEQYF.

CDR3 region: CASSERLAWTGELFF. The sequenced part of the CDR3 DNA is TGTGCCAGCAGTGAAAGACTAGCTTGGACCGGGGAG. The rearrangement links TRBV6-1 to TRBJ2-2, with 7 nucleotides matching TRBD2. The read comes to an end 3 residues before the CDR3 does, leaving the germline J gene to fill in the end. J lost 5 bases, V lost 2 bases, and 5 bases had no gene match. The CDR3 covers 15 residues. Germline V gives CDR1 MNHNS, CDR2 SASEGT.

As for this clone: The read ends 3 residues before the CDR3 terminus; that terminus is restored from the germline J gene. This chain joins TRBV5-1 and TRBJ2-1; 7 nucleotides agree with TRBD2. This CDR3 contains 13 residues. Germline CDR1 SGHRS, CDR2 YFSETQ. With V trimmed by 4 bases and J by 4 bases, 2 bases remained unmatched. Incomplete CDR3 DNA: TGCGCCAGCAGCGGGGACTATTACAATGAG. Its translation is CASSGDYYNE. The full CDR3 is CASSGDYYNEQFF.

The sequenced part of the CDR3 DNA is TGTGCCAGCAGCCCTCGGACTTTTAGAGACATT. Translated: CASSPRTFRDI. The complete CDR3 protein is CASSPRTFRDIQYF. V usage is TRBV11-2 and J usage is TRBJ2-4, with a weak D call TRBD2 (5 bases). The sequenced fragment ends 3 residues before the CDR3 boundary, so the rest is inferred from the germline J gene. Germline-derived CDR1 and CDR2 are SGHAT and FQNNGV. Between the trimmed V and J ends, which lost 5 bases and 8 bases, there was a span of 16 bases. The CDR3 runs 14 residues.

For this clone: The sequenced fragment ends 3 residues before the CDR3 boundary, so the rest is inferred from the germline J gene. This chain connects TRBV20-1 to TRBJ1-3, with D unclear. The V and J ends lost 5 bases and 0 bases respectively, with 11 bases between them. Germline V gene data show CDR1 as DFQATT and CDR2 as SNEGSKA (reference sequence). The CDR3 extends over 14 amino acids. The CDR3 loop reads CSAFEPVSGNTIYF. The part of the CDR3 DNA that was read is TGCAGTGCTTTTGAGCCGGTCTCTGGAAACACC.

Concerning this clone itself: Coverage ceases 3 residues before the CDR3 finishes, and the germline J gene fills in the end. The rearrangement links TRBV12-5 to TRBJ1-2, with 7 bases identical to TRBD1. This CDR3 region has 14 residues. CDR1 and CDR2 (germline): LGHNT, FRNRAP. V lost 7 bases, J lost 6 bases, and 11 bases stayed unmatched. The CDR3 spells CASAIRRQGDGYTF. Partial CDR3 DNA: TGTGCTAGTGCCATTCGACGACAGGGAGATGGC.

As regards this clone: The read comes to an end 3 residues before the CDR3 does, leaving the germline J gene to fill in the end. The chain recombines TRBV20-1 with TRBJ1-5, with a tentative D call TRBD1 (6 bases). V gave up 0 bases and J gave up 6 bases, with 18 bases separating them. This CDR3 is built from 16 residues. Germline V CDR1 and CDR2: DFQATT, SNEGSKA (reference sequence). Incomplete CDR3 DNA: TGCAGTGCTAGAGATCGGTCCGGGACAAGGGGTCAGCCC. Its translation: CSARDRSGTRGQP. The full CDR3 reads CSARDRSGTRGQPQHF.

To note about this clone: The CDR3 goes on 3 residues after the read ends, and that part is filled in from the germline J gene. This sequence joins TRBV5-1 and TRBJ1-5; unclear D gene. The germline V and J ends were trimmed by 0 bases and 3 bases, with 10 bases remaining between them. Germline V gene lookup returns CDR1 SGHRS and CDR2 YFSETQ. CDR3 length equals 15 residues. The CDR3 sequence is CASSLGHQYNQPQHF. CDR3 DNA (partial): TGCGCCAGCAGCTTGGGACATCAATACAATCAGCCC.

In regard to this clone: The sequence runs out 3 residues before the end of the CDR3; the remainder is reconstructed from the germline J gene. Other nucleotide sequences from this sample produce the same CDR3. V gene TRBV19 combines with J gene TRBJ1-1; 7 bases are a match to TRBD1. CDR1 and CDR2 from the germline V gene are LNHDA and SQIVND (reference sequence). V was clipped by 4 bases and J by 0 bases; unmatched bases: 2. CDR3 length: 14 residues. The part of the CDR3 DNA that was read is TGTGCCAGTAGTAAGAGGGGGCTGAACACTGAA. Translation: CASSKRGLNTE. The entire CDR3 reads CASSKRGLNTEAFF.

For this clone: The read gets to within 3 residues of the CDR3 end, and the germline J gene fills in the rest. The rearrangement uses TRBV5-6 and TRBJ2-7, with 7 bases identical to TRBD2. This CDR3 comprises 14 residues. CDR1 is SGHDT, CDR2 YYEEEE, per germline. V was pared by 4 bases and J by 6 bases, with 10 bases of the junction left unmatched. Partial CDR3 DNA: TGTGCCAGCAGCCTAGGCGGGGGATCACGCGAG. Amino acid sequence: CASSLGGGSRE. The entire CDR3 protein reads CASSLGGGSREQYF. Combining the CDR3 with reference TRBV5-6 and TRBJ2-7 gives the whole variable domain DAGVTQSPTHLIKTRGQQVTLRCSPKSGHDTVSWYQQALGQGPQFIFQYYEEEERQRGNFPDRFSGHQFPNYSSELNVNALLLGDSALYLCASSLGGGSREQYFGPGTRLTVT.

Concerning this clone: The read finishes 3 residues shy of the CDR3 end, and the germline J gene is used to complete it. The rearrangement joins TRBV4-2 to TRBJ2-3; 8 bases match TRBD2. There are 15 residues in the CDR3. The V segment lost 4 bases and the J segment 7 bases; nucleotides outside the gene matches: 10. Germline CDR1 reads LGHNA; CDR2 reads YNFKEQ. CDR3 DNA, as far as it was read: TGTGCCAGCAGCCCTTGGGGGAGCGGGGGTAATACG. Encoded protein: CASSPWGSGGNT. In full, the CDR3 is CASSPWGSGGNTQYF.

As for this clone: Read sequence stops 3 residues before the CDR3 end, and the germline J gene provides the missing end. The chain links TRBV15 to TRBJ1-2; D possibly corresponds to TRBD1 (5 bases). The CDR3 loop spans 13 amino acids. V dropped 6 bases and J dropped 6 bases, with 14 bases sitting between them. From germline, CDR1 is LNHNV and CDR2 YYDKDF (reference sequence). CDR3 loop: CATSLGQLDGYTF. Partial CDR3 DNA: TGTGCCACCAGTCTAGGACAATTAGATGGC.

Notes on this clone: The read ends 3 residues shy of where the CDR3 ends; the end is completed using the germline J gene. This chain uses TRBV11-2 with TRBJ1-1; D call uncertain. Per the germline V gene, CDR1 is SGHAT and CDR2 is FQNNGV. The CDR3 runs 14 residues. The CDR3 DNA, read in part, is TGTGCCAGCAGCTTAGCCTCGGACGAGGACTTT. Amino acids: CASSLASDEDF. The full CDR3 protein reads CASSLASDEDFAFF.

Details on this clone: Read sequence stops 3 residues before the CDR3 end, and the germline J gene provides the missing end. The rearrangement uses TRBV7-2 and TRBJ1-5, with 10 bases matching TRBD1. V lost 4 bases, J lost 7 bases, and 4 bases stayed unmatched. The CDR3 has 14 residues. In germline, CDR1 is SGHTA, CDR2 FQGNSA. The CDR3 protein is CASSWDRGYQPQHF. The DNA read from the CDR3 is TGTGCCAGCAGCTGGGACAGGGGCTACCAGCCC.

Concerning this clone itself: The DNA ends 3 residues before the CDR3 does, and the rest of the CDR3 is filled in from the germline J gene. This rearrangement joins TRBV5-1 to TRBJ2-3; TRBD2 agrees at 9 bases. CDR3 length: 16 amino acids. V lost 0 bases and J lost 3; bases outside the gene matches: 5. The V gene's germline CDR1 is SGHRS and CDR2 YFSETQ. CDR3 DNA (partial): TGCGCCAGCAGCTTGGAAATTAGCGGGGGTACAGATACG. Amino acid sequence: CASSLEISGGTDT. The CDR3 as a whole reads CASSLEISGGTDTQYF.

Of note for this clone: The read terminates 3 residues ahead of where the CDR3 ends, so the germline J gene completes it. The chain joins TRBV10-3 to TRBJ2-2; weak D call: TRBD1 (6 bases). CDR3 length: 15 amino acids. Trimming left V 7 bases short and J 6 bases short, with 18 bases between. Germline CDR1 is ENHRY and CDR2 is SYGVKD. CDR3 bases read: TGTGCCATCAAGGGGGACCTCCGGGACCCCGGGGAG. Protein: CAIKGDLRDPGE. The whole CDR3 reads CAIKGDLRDPGELFF.

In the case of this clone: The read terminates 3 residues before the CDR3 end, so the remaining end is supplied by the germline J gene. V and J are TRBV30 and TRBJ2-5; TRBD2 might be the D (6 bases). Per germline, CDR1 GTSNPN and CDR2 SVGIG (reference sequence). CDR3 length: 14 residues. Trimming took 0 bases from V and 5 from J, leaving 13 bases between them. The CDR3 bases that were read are TGTGCCTGGAGTGTAACGGCAGGAGGGGAGACC. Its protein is CAWSVTAGGET. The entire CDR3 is CAWSVTAGGETQYF.

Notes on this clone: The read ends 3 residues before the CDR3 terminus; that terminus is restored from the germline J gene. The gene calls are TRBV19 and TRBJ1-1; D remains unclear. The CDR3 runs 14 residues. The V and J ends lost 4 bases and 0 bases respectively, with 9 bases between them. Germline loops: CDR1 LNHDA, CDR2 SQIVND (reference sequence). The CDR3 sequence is CASSRDIMNTEAFF. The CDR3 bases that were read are TGTGCCAGTAGTAGAGACATCATGAACACTGAA. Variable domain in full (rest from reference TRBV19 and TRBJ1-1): DGGITQSPKYLFRKEGQNVTLSCEQNLNHDAMYWYRQDPGQGLRLIYYSQIVNDFQKGDIAEGYSVSREKKESFPLTVTSAQKNPTAFYLCASSRDIMNTEAFFGQGTRLTVV.